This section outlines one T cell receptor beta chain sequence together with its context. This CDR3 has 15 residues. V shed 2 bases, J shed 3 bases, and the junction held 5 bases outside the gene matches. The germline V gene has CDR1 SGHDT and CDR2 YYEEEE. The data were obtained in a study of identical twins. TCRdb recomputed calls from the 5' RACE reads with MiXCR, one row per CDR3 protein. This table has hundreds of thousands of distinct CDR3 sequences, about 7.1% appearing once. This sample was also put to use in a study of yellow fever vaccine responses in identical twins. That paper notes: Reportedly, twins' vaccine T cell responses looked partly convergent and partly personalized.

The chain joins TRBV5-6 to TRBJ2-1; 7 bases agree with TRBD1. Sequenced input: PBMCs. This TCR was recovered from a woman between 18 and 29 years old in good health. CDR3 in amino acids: CASSFRQGNYNEQFF. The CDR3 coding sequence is TGTGCCAGCAGCTTTCGACAGGGAAACTACAATGAGCAGTTCTTC.